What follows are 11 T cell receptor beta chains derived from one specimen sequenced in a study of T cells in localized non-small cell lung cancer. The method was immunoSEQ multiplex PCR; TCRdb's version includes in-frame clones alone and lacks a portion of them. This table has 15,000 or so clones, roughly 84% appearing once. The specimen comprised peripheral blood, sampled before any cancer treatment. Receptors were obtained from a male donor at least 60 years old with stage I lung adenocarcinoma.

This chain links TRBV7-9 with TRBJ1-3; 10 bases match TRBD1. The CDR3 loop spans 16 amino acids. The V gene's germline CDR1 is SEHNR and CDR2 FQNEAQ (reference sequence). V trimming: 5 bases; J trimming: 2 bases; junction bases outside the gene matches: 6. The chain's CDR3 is CASSPRQGAAGNTIYF. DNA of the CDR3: TGTGCCAGCAGCCCGAGACAGGGGGCGGCTGGAAACACCATATATTTT. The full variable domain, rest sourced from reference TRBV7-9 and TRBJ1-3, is DTGVSQNPRHKITKRGQNVTFRCDPISEHNRLYWYRQTLGQGPEFLTYFQNEAQLEKSRLLSDRFSAERPKGSFSTLEIQRTEQGDSAMYLCASSPRQGAAGNTIYFGEGSWLTVV.

The CDR3 DNA sequence: TGTGCCAGCAGCGGAGTAACGGGGGGGACGGACACTGAAGCTTTCTTT. Amino acids: CASSGVTGGTDTEAFF. The V gene is TRBV9, the J gene TRBJ1-1, with D possibly being TRBD1 (5 bases). The V gene lost 3 bases and the J gene lost 3 bases, with 18 bases spanning the gap. CDR3 length: 16 amino acids. Germline loops: CDR1 SGDLS, CDR2 YYNGEE.

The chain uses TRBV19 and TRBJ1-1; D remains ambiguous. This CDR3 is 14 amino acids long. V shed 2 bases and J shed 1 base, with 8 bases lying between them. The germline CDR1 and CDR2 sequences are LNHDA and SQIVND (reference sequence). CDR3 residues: CASSINQENTEAFF. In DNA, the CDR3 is TGTGCCAGTAGTATAAATCAAGAGAACACTGAAGCTTTCTTT.

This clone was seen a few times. The CDR3 loop reads CASSPGLAPSGANVLTF. Written as DNA, the CDR3 is TGTGCCAGCAGCCCAGGACTAGCGCCCTCTGGGGCCAACGTCCTGACTTTC. J is TRBJ2-6 and V is TRBV11-2; TRBD2 agrees at 9 bases. Looked up from germline, CDR1 is SGHAT and CDR2 is FQNNGV. V trimming: 5 bases; J trimming: 0 bases; junction bases outside the gene matches: 5. This CDR3 is 17 amino acids long.

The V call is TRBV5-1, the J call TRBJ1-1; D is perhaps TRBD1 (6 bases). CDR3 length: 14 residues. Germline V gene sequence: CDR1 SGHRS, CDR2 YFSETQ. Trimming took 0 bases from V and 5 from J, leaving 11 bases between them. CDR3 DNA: TGCGCCAGCAGCTTGGACAGGGTGGAGACTGAAGCTTTCTTT. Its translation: CASSLDRVETEAFF.

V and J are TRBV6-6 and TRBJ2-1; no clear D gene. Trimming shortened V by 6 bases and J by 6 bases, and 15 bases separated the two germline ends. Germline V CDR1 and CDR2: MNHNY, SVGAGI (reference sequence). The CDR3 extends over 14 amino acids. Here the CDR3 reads CASSPPGYFNEQFF. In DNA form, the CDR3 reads TGTGCCAGCAGCCCTCCAGGCTATTTCAATGAGCAGTTCTTC.

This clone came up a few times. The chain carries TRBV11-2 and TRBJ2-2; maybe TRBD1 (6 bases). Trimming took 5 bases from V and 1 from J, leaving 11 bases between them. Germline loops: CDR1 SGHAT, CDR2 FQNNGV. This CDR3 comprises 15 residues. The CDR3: CASSPQGGNTGELFF. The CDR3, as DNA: TGTGCCAGCAGCCCCCAAGGGGGGAACACCGGGGAGCTGTTTTTT.

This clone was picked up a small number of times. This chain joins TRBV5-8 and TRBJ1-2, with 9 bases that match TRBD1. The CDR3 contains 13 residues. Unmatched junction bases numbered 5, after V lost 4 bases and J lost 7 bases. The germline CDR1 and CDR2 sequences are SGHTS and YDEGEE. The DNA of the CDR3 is TGTGCCAGCAGCCGGGGACAGGGCTTTGGCTACACCTTC. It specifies CASSRGQGFGYTF.

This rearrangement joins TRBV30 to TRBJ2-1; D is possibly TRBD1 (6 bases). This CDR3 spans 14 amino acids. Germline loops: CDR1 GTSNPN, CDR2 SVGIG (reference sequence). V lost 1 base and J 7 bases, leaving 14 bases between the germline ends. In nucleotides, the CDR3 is TGTGCCTGGAGTGGTCCAGGGGTCCGGAATGAGCAGTTCTTC. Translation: CAWSGPGVRNEQFF.

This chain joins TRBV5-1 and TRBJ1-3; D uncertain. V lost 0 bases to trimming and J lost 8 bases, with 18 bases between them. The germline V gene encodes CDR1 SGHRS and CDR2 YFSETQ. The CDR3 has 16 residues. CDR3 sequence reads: CASSLAGEQDWDTIYF. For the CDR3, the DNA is TGCGCCAGCAGCTTGGCCGGAGAGCAAGATTGGGACACCATATATTTT.

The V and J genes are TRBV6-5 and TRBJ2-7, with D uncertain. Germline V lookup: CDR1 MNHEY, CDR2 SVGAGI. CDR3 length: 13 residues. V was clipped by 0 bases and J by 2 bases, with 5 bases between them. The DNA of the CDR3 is TGTGCCAGCAGTTACTCGACGACCTACGAGCAGTACTTC. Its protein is CASSYSTTYEQYF.